One T cell receptor beta chain is described in this entry. Its antigen is not identified. The sample comes from a study of shared clonotypes between healthy human individuals. Deep was the level at which the assay was run. DNA at about 190 ng, around 30,000 T cell genomes, went into sorted-subset replicate PCRs. TCRdb's table, derived via immunoSEQ multiplex PCR, lists solely in-frame clones and lacks some. The repertoire has roughly 520,000 clones, around 96% of them found once; the top ten carry approximately 0.06%. Broader study findings: Since donors were few, the genetic and exposure-history diversity represented was limited. Naive CD4 clonotype sharing across a handful of donors was about 5.3%.

The clonotype originates from a woman aged 30 to 39 in good health. Specimen: naive CD4+ T cells sorted from blood. Subset denoted: CD45RA+ positively selected.

CDR3 bases: TGCGCCAGCAGTGCCGGGACAGATATCTATGGCTACACCTTC. It yields the protein CASSAGTDIYGYTF. The chain has TRBV10-1 and TRBJ1-2, with 7 bases lining up with TRBD1. With V trimmed by 4 bases and J by 4 bases, 6 bases remained unmatched. Germline V gene data show CDR1 as WNHNN and CDR2 as SYGVQD (reference sequence). This CDR3 has 14 amino acids.